Sequencing of this TCR beta chain was carried out in a study of chemoradiotherapy in HPV16-positive cancers. Overall study: Candidate HPV-specific T-cell clones and common TCR motifs came from functional assays in a couple of HPV16-positive patients. Study-level results: Non-HPV-specific T cells did not expand in tumors during treatment, whereas candidate HPV-specific clones and E7-related motifs did.

Comment on this clone: Antigen specificity is unknown.

The CDR3 is 12 amino acids. With 5 bases removed from V and 7 bases from J, the gap between germline ends came to 11 bases. The germline gives CDR1 LGHNA, CDR2 YNFKEQ. Here immunoSEQ multiplex PCR was the method, and the copy in TCRdb shows in-frame clones only, minus some. The sample has roughly 4,500 clones, about 88% seen once. This chain links TRBV4-2 with TRBJ1-2; no clear D gene. Specimen: tumor tissue, collected from a patient who underwent chemoradiotherapy. The source is a human donor with HPV-associated anogenital cancer. Here the CDR3 reads CASSLAESGYTF. CDR3 sequence (DNA): TGTGCCAGCAGCTTGGCTGAAAGTGGCTACACCTTC.